This T cell receptor (beta chain) was observed in a study of shared clonotypes between healthy human individuals. Study conclusions and caveats: About 5% was the fraction of naive CD4 clonotypes found shared across a few donors. How much donors shared clonotypes was expected to be affected by sequencing depth. Since donors were few, the genetic and exposure-history diversity represented was limited.

V was trimmed by 6 bases and J by 6 bases, leaving 18 bases between them. This CDR3 spans 15 amino acids. The germline V gene has CDR1 SNHLY and CDR2 FYNNEI. A remark on this clone: Its antigen is not known.

Each sample came from a Caucasian adult donor living in Nashville, Tennessee. Profiled with immunoSEQ multiplex PCR; TCRdb holds only in-frame clones, not every one. The profile shows 850,000 to 1,100,000 clones, about 80% of them singletons. This TCR came from a man aged 18 to 30 in good health. Some clones in this sample may be carry-over from other donors' samples. This chain links TRBV2 with TRBJ2-1; no firm D call. The sequenced sample consisted of memory CD4+ T cells from PBMCs. Subset of the sample: CD45RA-negative fraction. The CDR3 here is CASSPGQVRGNEQFF. In DNA, the CDR3 is TGTGCCAGCAGCCCCGGCCAGGTCCGTGGCAATGAGCAGTTCTTC.